The clone carrying this T cell receptor beta chain was observed at least ten times. Its antigen is currently unknown. V was clipped by 5 bases and J by 4 bases; unmatched bases: 11. Germline CDR1 reads DFQATT; CDR2 reads SNEGSKA (reference sequence). CDR3 length: 16 amino acids. These data are taken from a study of regulatory T cells in long-lasting Graves disease. The time point: newly diagnosed GD, antithyroid drugs for less than 3 months. PBMCs were the source of the RNA used for TCR sequencing. Building of the TCR beta libraries involved iRepertoire HTBI primers and Arm-PCR of CDR3 regions. Authors' processing steps: Spanning all samples, the identified segments comprised around 64 TRBV and more than 11 TRBJ. One entry per CDR3 protein results from TCRdb running MiXCR on the multiplex PCR reads. These V and J calls originate from TCRdb's pipeline instead of the authors' own analysis. The sample includes roughly 520,000 distinct CDR3 sequences, around 12% of them seen just once.

General observations from the study: Favored usage of TRBV28, TRBJ1-2 and TRBJ2-5 was recorded in persistent disease. Peripheral blood alone, not thyroid tissue, underwent study.

In addition, the sample was reused for a study of T cells in Graves' hyperthyroidism and ophthalmopathy. As reported in that work: In the first-round RT-PCR of the TCR CDR3, the HTBI primer set was used.

This chain joins TRBV20-1 and TRBJ2-3, with TRBD2 identical over 11 bases. Sample: peripheral blood mononuclear cells (PBMCs), taken at new diagnosis, from a patient treated with antithyroid drugs. This clonotype was sampled from a woman under 40 with Graves disease. In DNA form, the CDR3 reads TGCAGTGCTCGACCCGAACTAGCGGGAGTGGCAGATACGCAGTATTTT. Translation gives CSARPELAGVADTQYF.